This T cell receptor (beta chain) was profiled in a study of Graves' ophthalmopathy and Graves' hyperthyroidism. The germline V gene encodes CDR1 MNHEY and CDR2 SVGAGI. V gave up 2 bases and J gave up 2 bases, with 15 bases separating them. The CDR3 covers 16 residues. RNA transcripts served as template for amplifying TCR beta CDR3 sequences. The workflow started with a first-round RT-PCR run with HTBI primers and then moved on to a second-round multiplex PCR. Using its own MiXCR run on the multiplex PCR reads, TCRdb lists one record per CDR3 protein. The sample comprises about 210,000 distinct CDR3 sequences, under 30% of which are singletons, and approximately 9% rests with the top ten.

The sample comprised peripheral blood. The sequence was collected from a man aged 45-65 years with Graves' ophthalmopathy. This chain uses TRBV6-5 with TRBJ1-2, with D possibly being TRBD1 (5 bases). The CDR3, as DNA: TGTGCCAGCAGTTACGATGGGCCGGGGGTCAACTATGGCTACACCTTC. Its translation is CASSYDGPGVNYGYTF.